The rows below give T cell receptor beta chains drawn from one sample of a study of PD-1 blockade in classical Hodgkin lymphoma. Some clones are missing from TCRdb's copy, which holds only in-frame ones; the method was immunoSEQ multiplex PCR. The table has 25,000 to 35,000 clones, 85% seen once. Sequencing used CD4+ T cells from blood, obtained at baseline. All receptors derive from a human donor with classical Hodgkin lymphoma. CDR3s include the opening cysteine and the closing phenylalanine or tryptophan. A D gene is named only where the DNA matches it firmly. The size entry is marked missing in some rows and otherwise reads once, few, many or a size class.

D	size	V	J	CDR3	DNA
-	-	TRBV29-1	TRBJ1-1	CSAADRTKSRPEAFF	TGCAGCGCCGCTGACAGGACCAAATCCCGACCTGAAGCTTTCTTT
-	-	TRBV4-3	TRBJ1-4	CASSQAGTPRSNEKLFF	TGCGCCAGCAGCCAAGCTGGGACTCCCAGGTCTAATGAAAAACTGTTTTTT
-	once	TRBV6-1	TRBJ1-2	CASSEEGYAYGYTF	TGTGCCAGCAGTGAGGAAGGTTACGCCTATGGCTACACCTTC
-	-	TRBV28	TRBJ1-1	CASSPTRVPEAFF	TGTGCCAGCAGTCCAACTAGGGTCCCTGAAGCTTTCTTT
TRBD2	few	TRBV29-1	TRBJ2-1	CSAQETSGYNEQFF	TGCAGCGCCCAGGAGACTAGCGGTTACAATGAGCAGTTCTTC
-	-	TRBV25-1	TRBJ1-2	CASSATRTALLGYTF	TGTGCCAGCAGTGCAACCCGGACGGCCCTCTTGGGCTACACCTTC
TRBD1	-	TRBV9	TRBJ1-1	CASTRGQGTEAFF	TGTGCCAGTACCAGGGGGCAGGGTACTGAAGCTTTCTTT
-	-	TRBV2	TRBJ1-5	CASSENRVGNQPQHF	TGTGCCAGCAGTGAAAACCGGGTAGGCAATCAGCCCCAGCATTTT
TRBD2	-	TRBV9	TRBJ2-3	CASSVSAGGPTDTQYF	TGTGCCAGCAGCGTCTCAGCGGGAGGGCCAACAGATACGCAGTATTTT
-	-	TRBV19	TRBJ1-4	CAPHDEREKLFF	TGTGCCCCCCATGACGAGAGGGAAAAACTGTTTTTT
TRBD1	-	TRBV5-1	TRBJ1-3	CASSFGTGASGNTIYF	TGCGCCAGCAGCTTCGGGACAGGGGCCTCTGGAAACACCATATATTTT
-	-	TRBV5-1	TRBJ2-1	CASSLEGEDYNEQFF	TGCGCCAGCAGCTTGGAGGGGGAAGACTACAATGAGCAGTTCTTC
TRBD1	-	TRBV30	TRBJ1-6	CARQGPGANSPLHF	TGTGCCAGACAGGGGCCAGGAGCCAATTCACCCCTCCACTTT
-	-	TRBV4-2	TRBJ1-5	CASSQGGGYSNQPQHF	TGTGCCAGCAGCCAAGGTGGAGGATATAGCAATCAGCCCCAGCATTTT
TRBD1	-	TRBV27	TRBJ2-5	CASSFNRGLETQYF	TGTGCCAGCAGTTTTAACAGGGGGCTAGAGACCCAGTACTTC
-	-	TRBV4-2	TRBJ1-2	CASSQEKQGYGYTF	TGTGCCAGCAGCCAAGAGAAACAGGGCTATGGCTACACCTTC
-	once	TRBV4-1	TRBJ2-5	CASSQGRVETQYF	TGCGCCAGCAGCCAAGGCAGGGTAGAGACCCAGTACTTC
-	-	TRBV28	TRBJ2-3	CASSFLAGDTQYF	TGTGCCAGCAGTTTCCTAGCAGGAGATACGCAGTATTTT
-	few	TRBV7-9	TRBJ1-2	CASTKTGRDSGYTF	TGTGCCAGCACTAAAACGGGGCGGGATTCTGGCTACACCTTC
TRBD1	-	TRBV19	TRBJ1-2	CASSIVGRTGNNYGYTF	TGTGCCAGTAGTATAGTCGGGAGGACAGGGAACAACTATGGCTACACCTTC
-	-	TRBV5-1	TRBJ2-2	CASSLVGATGELFF	TGCGCCAGCAGCTTGGTAGGGGCGACCGGGGAGCTGTTTTTT
-	-	TRBV12-5	TRBJ2-5	CASGLVEAQETQYF	TGTGCTAGTGGTTTGGTCGAGGCCCAAGAGACCCAGTACTTC
TRBD1	once	TRBV6-5	TRBJ1-2	CASWTGDSNYGYTF	TGTGCCAGTTGGACAGGGGATTCGAACTATGGCTACACCTTC
-	-	TRBV2	TRBJ2-2	CASGGIPGELFF	TGTGCCAGCGGTGGAATCCCCGGGGAGCTGTTTTTT
-	once	TRBV4-1	TRBJ1-1	CASSLERVDTEAFF	TGCGCCAGCAGCCTCGAGCGGGTGGACACTGAAGCTTTCTTT
-	-	TRBV7-9	TRBJ2-2	CASSFGGGGRGTGELFF	TGTGCCAGCAGCTTCGGGGGCGGCGGGAGAGGAACCGGGGAGCTGTTTTTT
-	-	TRBV19	TRBJ2-2	CASSKYLGGNTGELFF	TGTGCCAGTAGTAAATATCTGGGGGGGAACACCGGGGAGCTGTTTTTT
TRBD1	-	TRBV28	TRBJ2-7	CASSTGRGQGEQYF	TGTGCCAGCAGTACCGGAAGGGGGCAAGGCGAGCAGTACTTC
TRBD1	-	TRBV5-1	TRBJ2-7	CASSEGTGLSYEQYF	TGCGCCAGCAGCGAAGGGACAGGCCTCTCCTACGAGCAGTACTTC
TRBD2	-	TRBV2	TRBJ2-7	CASRDAGTSGFEQYF	TGTGCCAGCAGGGACGCCGGGACTAGCGGATTCGAGCAGTACTTC